The 26 T cell receptor beta chains presented below share a single source sample, sequenced in a study. TCRdb redid the calling of the RT-PCR reads with MiXCR, one entry per CDR3 protein. The table shows more than 600,000 distinct CDR3 sequences, with 12% to 15% occurring only once. The sample comprised memory CD4+ T cells from blood. These TCRs come from a female donor in good health, serving as a healthy control.

This clonotype has ten or more counts. V usage is TRBV5-1 and J usage is TRBJ2-1; 10 positions agree with TRBD1. The V and J ends lost 4 bases and 0 bases, in that order; junction bases with no gene match: 7. The CDR3 is 17 residues long. Germline values: CDR1 SGHRS, CDR2 YFSETQ. In nucleotides, the CDR3 is TGCGCCAGCAGCCCGGCGGGACAGGGGATCTCCTACAATGAGCAGTTCTTC. Translated: CASSPAGQGISYNEQFF.

This clonotype was detected ten times or more. This chain joins TRBV6-5 and TRBJ2-5, with a possible D match to TRBD1 (5 bases). The germline gives CDR1 MNHEY, CDR2 SVGAGI. CDR3 length: 13 residues. The V and J ends lost 2 bases and 1 base respectively, with 5 bases between them. The CDR3 DNA is TGTGCCAGCAGTTACGGGGCCCAAGAGACCCAGTACTTC. Translation: CASSYGAQETQYF.

This clonotype showed up many times. V usage is TRBV6-1 and J usage is TRBJ2-3; no clear D. There are 11 residues in the CDR3. V was trimmed by 5 bases and J by 4 bases, leaving 4 bases between them. Looked up from germline, CDR1 is MNHNS and CDR2 is SASEGT. The CDR3 loop reads CASSHADTQYF. In nucleotides, the CDR3 is TGTGCCAGCAGTCACGCAGATACGCAGTATTTT.

This clonotype was observed a handful of times. The chain couples TRBV20-1 to TRBJ2-1; 11 bases map to TRBD2. The V gene end was trimmed by 2 bases and the J gene end by 4 bases; junction bases not matched to a gene: 7. Germline CDR1 DFQATT, CDR2 SNEGSKA (reference sequence). This CDR3 region has 16 residues. CDR3 in amino acids: CSARIPTSGSYNEQFF. In DNA, the CDR3 is TGCAGTGCTAGAATTCCCACTAGCGGGAGTTACAATGAGCAGTTCTTC.

This clonotype has more than one count but fewer than ten. This rearrangement joins TRBV27 to TRBJ2-7; 8 bases align to TRBD2. CDR1 and CDR2 (germline): MNHEY, SMNVEV (reference sequence). The V segment lost 7 bases and the J segment 1 base; nucleotides outside the gene matches: 15. CDR3 length: 17 amino acids. The CDR3: CASNFNGGEQQSYEQYF. DNA of the CDR3: TGTGCCAGCAATTTCAACGGGGGGGAACAGCAGTCCTACGAGCAGTACTTC.

The V and J genes are TRBV7-2 and TRBJ2-1; maybe TRBD2 (6 bases). The CDR3 has 18 residues. Per germline, CDR1 SGHTA and CDR2 FQGNSA. Trimming took 0 bases from V and 0 from J, leaving 15 bases between them. The CDR3 DNA sequence: TGTGCCAGCAGCTTAGCGGCGGCGGGGCCGATCTCCTACAATGAGCAGTTCTTC. It encodes CASSLAAAGPISYNEQFF. The full variable domain, its missing parts supplied by reference TRBV7-2 and TRBJ2-1, is GAGVSQSPSNKVTEKGKDVELRCDPISGHTALYWYRQSLGQGLEFLIYFQGNSAPDKSGLPSDRFSAERTGGSVSTLTIQRTQQEDSAVYLCASSLAAAGPISYNEQFFGPGTRLTVL.

In this sample, this clonotype turned up a few times. The chain has TRBV20-1 and TRBJ1-2; D perhaps matches TRBD1 (6 bases). Trimming pared 0 bases from V and 5 bases from J, leaving 19 bases between. The CDR3 is 16 residues long. CDR1 and CDR2 from the germline V gene are DFQATT and SNEGSKA (reference sequence). CDR3 residues: CSARDEDRKVAYGYTF. Written as DNA, the CDR3 is TGCAGTGCTAGAGATGAGGACAGAAAGGTGGCGTATGGCTACACCTTC.

This clonotype was observed many times. The CDR3 region is CASSPGLDYGYTF. In DNA, the CDR3 is TGTGCCAGCAGTCCAGGATTAGACTATGGCTACACCTTC. The chain employs TRBV12-3 or TRBV12-4 and TRBJ1-2; D is uncertain. The CDR3 is 13 amino acids. V gave up 5 bases and J gave up 3 bases, with 10 bases separating them.

The genes are TRBV6-5 and TRBJ1-1; 11 nucleotides agree with TRBD1. Germline V gives CDR1 MNHEY, CDR2 SVGAGI. The CDR3 consists of 14 residues. V shed 6 bases, J shed 10 bases, and the junction held 10 bases outside the gene matches. This CDR3 reads CASSTIGQGAGAFF. CDR3 DNA sequence: TGTGCCAGCAGCACAATCGGACAGGGGGCAGGAGCTTTCTTT.

This clonotype was detected only a few times. The rearrangement uses TRBV7-8 and TRBJ2-5, with D unclear. V gave up 2 bases and J gave up 2 bases, with 12 bases separating them. The CDR3 covers 15 residues. The germline gives CDR1 SGHVS, CDR2 FQNEAQ. The CDR3 nucleotides are TGTGCCAGCAGCTTAATAGTGTTACCTCAAGAGACCCAGTACTTC. It codes for CASSLIVLPQETQYF.

A few counts support this clonotype. The V gene is TRBV7-2, the J gene TRBJ2-5; 9 positions agree with TRBD1. Per the germline V gene, CDR1 is SGHTA and CDR2 is FQGNSA. CDR3 length equals 14 residues. The ends lost 4 bases at V and 4 bases at J; junction bases unmatched: 4. CDR3 protein: CASSSQGASETQYF. CDR3 DNA sequence: TGTGCCAGCAGCTCACAGGGGGCCTCAGAGACCCAGTACTTC.

The rearrangement joins TRBV7-9 to TRBJ2-2, with 7 nucleotides matching TRBD1. Germline V gene data show CDR1 as SEHNR and CDR2 as FQNEAQ (reference sequence). J was trimmed by 6 bases and V by 6 bases; bases with no gene match: 7. The CDR3 is 14 amino acids. The CDR3 DNA sequence: TGTGCCAGCAGGCTACAGGGGTTTGCCGGGGAGCTGTTTTTT. Translating gives CASRLQGFAGELFF.

This clonotype has only a few counts. The rearrangement links TRBV20-1 to TRBJ1-1, with D uncertain. Germline values: CDR1 DFQATT, CDR2 SNEGSKA (reference sequence). CDR3 length: 13 residues. V was clipped by 0 bases and J by 6 bases, with 11 bases between them. The CDR3 DNA is TGCAGTGCTAGAGACCGGGCGGCAGCTGAAGCTTTCTTT. Translated, it gives CSARDRAAAEAFF.

This clonotype was recorded a few times. The V gene is TRBV20-1, the J gene TRBJ1-1; a weak D match, TRBD1 (6 bases). Germline CDR1 reads DFQATT; CDR2 reads SNEGSKA (reference sequence). The CDR3 extends over 13 amino acids. Trimming pared 5 bases from V and 7 bases from J, leaving 17 bases between. The CDR3 loop reads CSAARDTRGEAFF. The CDR3 nucleotides are TGCAGTGCTGCCCGGGACACTAGGGGTGAAGCTTTCTTT.

The table lists this clonotype with many counts. The V call is TRBV6-6, the J call TRBJ2-7; TRBD1 agrees at 7 bases. This CDR3 has 13 amino acids. Trimming took 0 bases from V and 9 from J; bases not matched to a gene: 5. Per germline, CDR1 MNHNY and CDR2 SVGAGI (reference sequence). The CDR3: CASSYSIRDRQYF. The CDR3 DNA reads TGTGCCAGCAGTTACTCGATCCGGGACAGGCAGTACTTC.

The genes are TRBV6-6 and TRBJ2-7, with D tentatively TRBD1 or TRBD2 (6 bases each). The germline V gene encodes CDR1 MNHNY and CDR2 SVGAGI (reference sequence). The ends were cut back, 0 bases at V and 4 bases at J, with 13 bases in the middle. The CDR3 has 15 residues. In nucleotides, the CDR3 is TGTGCCAGCAGTTACTCTAACGGGGGCAGGTACGAGCAGTACTTC. Translating it yields CASSYSNGGRYEQYF.

This clonotype was detected only a few times. This chain connects TRBV24-1 to TRBJ2-2, with D unclear. Trimming stripped 0 bases from V and 4 bases from J, with 14 bases between. The CDR3 runs to 17 residues. Looked up from germline, CDR1 is KGHDR and CDR2 is SFDVKD. The CDR3 DNA follows: TGTGCCACCAGTGATTTGTATTTCGGCAGACCCACCGGGGAGCTGTTTTTT. Translating it yields CATSDLYFGRPTGELFF.

The V and J genes are TRBV11-2 and TRBJ1-3, with 8 positions matching TRBD1. The trim removed 4 bases at V and 4 bases at J, leaving 12 bases unmatched. The CDR3 length is 17 residues. In germline, CDR1 is SGHAT, CDR2 FQNNGV. The CDR3 region has the DNA TGTGCCAGCAGCTCCCTCTCTCGCAGGGGGCGCGGAAACACCATATATTTT. Amino acid sequence: CASSSLSRRGRGNTIYF.

This clonotype was observed at least ten times. V is TRBV6-5 and J is TRBJ1-6, with unresolved D. Trimming removed 6 bases at V and 8 bases at J, with 8 bases between. CDR3 length: 12 amino acids. Germline assignment: CDR1 MNHEY and CDR2 SVGAGI. In DNA form, the CDR3 reads TGTGCCAGCAGCCTGGGAGATTCACCCCTCCACTTT. It specifies CASSLGDSPLHF.

J is TRBJ2-1 and V is TRBV5-4; 9 bases agree with TRBD2. The germline V gene has CDR1 SGHNT and CDR2 YYREEE (reference sequence). The CDR3 sequence is 13 residues long. V shed 4 bases, J shed 10 bases, and the junction held 6 bases outside the gene matches. Written as DNA, the CDR3 is TGTGCCAGCAGCCAGGGACTAGCCGACGAGCAGTTCTTC. Translation gives CASSQGLADEQFF.

This clonotype was seen only a few times. The rearrangement links TRBV7-9 to TRBJ2-4; D remains unclear. This CDR3 has 14 amino acids. V lost 4 bases to trimming and J lost 7 bases, with 14 bases between them. Germline V lookup: CDR1 SEHNR, CDR2 FQNEAQ (reference sequence). The CDR3, as DNA: TGTGCCAGCAGCTGGCCACTGACCGGCAACATTCAGTACTTC. It encodes CASSWPLTGNIQYF.

This clonotype was found many times. V is TRBV9 and J is TRBJ2-4; D possibly matches TRBD1 or TRBD2 (5 bases each). CDR1 SGDLS and CDR2 YYNGEE come from the germline V gene. The length of the CDR3 is 14 residues. V lost 3 bases and J 4 bases, leaving 11 bases between the germline ends. DNA of the CDR3: TGTGCCAGCAGCGCAAGAGGGACGAAAAACATTCAGTACTTC. It specifies CASSARGTKNIQYF.

This clonotype was seen more than once but under ten times. The chain has TRBV5-6 and TRBJ1-6; possibly TRBD1 for D (5 bases). Trimming took 3 bases from V and 3 from J, leaving 10 bases between them. The CDR3 contains 15 residues. Germline CDR1 reads SGHDT; CDR2 reads YYEEEE. This CDR3 is CASSYDSSYNSPLHF. The CDR3 bases are TGTGCCAGCAGCTATGACAGTAGCTATAATTCACCCCTCCACTTT.

The chain couples TRBV2 to TRBJ1-3; D is unresolved. The germline V gene encodes CDR1 SNHLY and CDR2 FYNNEI. Trimming took off 3 bases at V and 4 bases at J, with 7 bases between the two ends. This CDR3 contains 13 residues. The CDR3 sequence is CASSEVPGNTIYF. Here the CDR3 DNA reads TGTGCCAGCAGTGAGGTACCCGGAAACACCATATATTTT.

This clonotype was recorded at least ten times. CDR3: CASSRWTSSGTEQFF. CDR3 coding DNA: TGTGCCAGCAGCCGTTGGACATCAAGTGGCACTGAGCAGTTCTTC. This chain joins TRBV4-2 and TRBJ2-1; D might be TRBD1 (5 bases). V shed 4 bases and J shed 9 bases, with 19 bases lying between them. The length of the CDR3 is 15 residues. Germline V CDR1 and CDR2: LGHNA, YNFKEQ.

The chain is built from TRBV7-9 and TRBJ2-2, with 10 nucleotides matching TRBD1. The germline CDR1 and CDR2 sequences are SEHNR and FQNEAQ (reference sequence). The CDR3 covers 17 residues. V shed 6 bases and J 5 bases; nucleotides not matched to a gene: 12. Here the CDR3 DNA reads TGTGCCAGCAGTTTGTGGACAGGGGGTACTGTTACCGGGGAGCTGTTTTTT. It translates to CASSLWTGGTVTGELFF.